Given below is one T cell receptor beta chain in context. Antigen specificity is unknown. These data come from a study of OX40 agonist ivuxolimab in advanced cancers. Across the whole study: Patients received ivuxolimab, an intravenous treatment, every 2 weeks at 0.01 to 10 mg/kg. People in dose escalation had one of these cancers: hepatocellular carcinoma, melanoma, renal cell or head and neck cancer.

Germline V gives CDR1 DFQATT, CDR2 SNEGSKA (reference sequence). The CDR3 is 10 residues long. Trimming shortened V by 4 bases and J by 6 bases, and 6 bases separated the two germline ends. Points from the study as a whole: With doses of 0.1 to 3.0 mg/kg, CD4+ and CD8+ blood T cells had undergone clonal expansion by week 6. Average numbers of expanded clones were greater in CD8+ T cells than in CD4+.

Sequencing used immunoSEQ multiplex PCR; TCRdb keeps in-frame clones, though not all of them. The table includes 30,000 or so clones, 75% to 90% detected once. The V gene is TRBV20-1, the J gene TRBJ1-2; D gene uncertain. The material was CD4+ or CD8+ T cells sorted from blood, obtained in a trial of the OX40 agonist ivuxolimab. The sequence was obtained from an adult with an advanced solid tumor such as melanoma, head and neck, liver or kidney cancer. The CDR3 sequence is CSAMGNGYTF. The CDR3 coding sequence is TGCAGTGCTATGGGGAATGGCTACACCTTC.